This is a list of T cell receptor beta chains from one sample in a study of blood T cell repertoires in COVID-19. The data were produced by immunoSEQ multiplex PCR, yet TCRdb's version contains in-frame clones alone and is incomplete. The sample carries a few hundred thousand clones, around 87% recorded once. Sequencing was carried out using peripheral blood. These receptors all stem from a woman aged 55-75 years with COVID-19, enrolled during active disease. The CDR3 runs from the conserved cysteine through the conserved F or W. Each record gives: CDR3 DNA, CDR3 protein, J gene, clone size, V gene, D gene. A D gene is named only where the DNA matches it firmly. Rows give clone size only sometimes, using once, few, many, or a class for an expanded clone.

CDR3 DNA: TGCGCCAGCAGCTTGGAGGCCAGGGGAATAGGTGGGCAGTTCTTC
CDR3 protein: CASSLEARGIGGQFF
J gene: TRBJ2-1
clone size: -
V gene: TRBV5-1
D gene: -

CDR3 DNA: TGTGCCGCGGCCGATTACACCGGGGAGCTGTTTTTT
CDR3 protein: CAAADYTGELFF
J gene: TRBJ2-2
clone size: -
V gene: TRBV18
D gene: -

CDR3 DNA: TGTGCCAGCAGCTATGGCACCGAGCAGTACTTC
CDR3 protein: CASSYGTEQYF
J gene: TRBJ2-7
clone size: -
V gene: TRBV3-1/TRBV3-2
D gene: -

CDR3 DNA: TGTGCCATCAGTGATCCCGACAGCTCTGGAAACACCATATATTTT
CDR3 protein: CAISDPDSSGNTIYF
J gene: TRBJ1-3
clone size: -
V gene: TRBV10-3
D gene: -

CDR3 DNA: TGTGCCAGCAGTACTACCATAGCGGGGAGGAGGGATGAGCAGTTCTTC
CDR3 protein: CASSTTIAGRRDEQFF
J gene: TRBJ2-1
clone size: few
V gene: TRBV27
D gene: TRBD2

CDR3 DNA: TGCGCCAGCAGCCCGACAGGGGCCAATCAGCCCCAGCATTTT
CDR3 protein: CASSPTGANQPQHF
J gene: TRBJ1-5
clone size: -
V gene: TRBV5-1
D gene: TRBD1

CDR3 DNA: TGTGCCAGCAGCTTAGGGGCAGGGGGGTACCAGCCCCAGCATTTT
CDR3 protein: CASSLGAGGYQPQHF
J gene: TRBJ1-5
clone size: -
V gene: TRBV7-6
D gene: TRBD1

CDR3 DNA: TGTGCCACCAGTGAGACAGGGGGCGCGAATTTGGAGACCCAGTACTTC
CDR3 protein: CATSETGGANLETQYF
J gene: TRBJ2-5
clone size: -
V gene: TRBV24-1
D gene: TRBD1

CDR3 DNA: TGTGCCAGCAGCTTGTCTTTTTCGGGAGAGTCCTACAATGAGCAGTTCTTC
CDR3 protein: CASSLSFSGESYNEQFF
J gene: TRBJ2-1
clone size: once
V gene: TRBV5-6
D gene: -

CDR3 DNA: TGTGCCAGCAGTTACTTAGGCGGCCAGCCCCAGCATTTT
CDR3 protein: CASSYLGGQPQHF
J gene: TRBJ1-5
clone size: -
V gene: TRBV6-2/TRBV6-3
D gene: -

CDR3 DNA: TGTGCCAGCAGTTACAGAGGGGGCTCTGGAAACACCATATATTTT
CDR3 protein: CASSYRGGSGNTIYF
J gene: TRBJ1-3
clone size: -
V gene: TRBV6-5
D gene: -

CDR3 DNA: TGCAGCGTTCGAAGGACTTCTAGCGGGAGCACAGATACGCAGTATTTT
CDR3 protein: CSVRRTSSGSTDTQYF
J gene: TRBJ2-3
clone size: -
V gene: TRBV29-1
D gene: TRBD2

CDR3 DNA: TGTGCCAGCGCGAGGGATTTTAACACTGAAGCTTTCTTT
CDR3 protein: CASARDFNTEAFF
J gene: TRBJ1-1
clone size: -
V gene: TRBV6-5
D gene: -

CDR3 DNA: TGTGCCAGCAGCTTTGACGGGGAAAATTCACCCCTCCACTTT
CDR3 protein: CASSFDGENSPLHF
J gene: TRBJ1-6
clone size: -
V gene: TRBV7-3
D gene: -

CDR3 DNA: TGCGCCAGCAGCCAAGATTGGGGCCAGCTGGCTGGAAACACCATATATTTT
CDR3 protein: CASSQDWGQLAGNTIYF
J gene: TRBJ1-3
clone size: -
V gene: TRBV4-3
D gene: -

CDR3 DNA: TGTGCCAGCAGCAAGACGAGGACTAGCGGCAATGAGCAGTTCTTC
CDR3 protein: CASSKTRTSGNEQFF
J gene: TRBJ2-1
clone size: once
V gene: TRBV11-3
D gene: TRBD2

CDR3 DNA: TGTGCCAGCAGCCAAGCGGCGGTCAACTATGGCTACACCTTC
CDR3 protein: CASSQAAVNYGYTF
J gene: TRBJ1-2
clone size: -
V gene: TRBV4-2
D gene: -

CDR3 DNA: TGTGCCAGCAGTTTAGGACCCGGGAGGACTGAAGCTTTCTTT
CDR3 protein: CASSLGPGRTEAFF
J gene: TRBJ1-1
clone size: -
V gene: TRBV28
D gene: -

CDR3 DNA: TGCAGCGCTAGGACTAGCACAGATACGCAGTATTTT
CDR3 protein: CSARTSTDTQYF
J gene: TRBJ2-3
clone size: -
V gene: TRBV29-1
D gene: -

CDR3 DNA: TGCGCCAGCAGACCCCAGGGAGGGAACACTGAAGCTTTCTTT
CDR3 protein: CASRPQGGNTEAFF
J gene: TRBJ1-1
clone size: -
V gene: TRBV4-1
D gene: -

CDR3 DNA: TGTGCCAGCAGTATACGGGGGGGCCGGGGGCAGTTCTTC
CDR3 protein: CASSIRGGRGQFF
J gene: TRBJ2-1
clone size: -
V gene: TRBV25-1
D gene: TRBD2

CDR3 DNA: TGTGCCAGTAGTTCCACCTCCCCTTATCAGGGGCGCAATCAGCCCCAGCATTTT
CDR3 protein: CASSSTSPYQGRNQPQHF
J gene: TRBJ1-5
clone size: -
V gene: TRBV19
D gene: -

CDR3 DNA: TGTGCCAGCAGTTTATCGGAGATATTTGGGACAGACGACAATGAGCAGTTCTTC
CDR3 protein: CASSLSEIFGTDDNEQFF
J gene: TRBJ2-1
clone size: few
V gene: TRBV27
D gene: TRBD1

CDR3 DNA: TGTGCCAGCAGTACCCTAGGGGCCCTCTCCTACGAGCAGTACTTC
CDR3 protein: CASSTLGALSYEQYF
J gene: TRBJ2-7
clone size: -
V gene: TRBV6-5
D gene: -

CDR3 DNA: TGCGCCAGCAGCTTAGACAGGGGGCCTGAGAACGGATACGAGCAGTACTTC
CDR3 protein: CASSLDRGPENGYEQYF
J gene: TRBJ2-7
clone size: -
V gene: TRBV5-1
D gene: TRBD1

CDR3 DNA: TGTGCCAGCAGGGAGCCAGTAGCCAAAAACATTCAGTACTTC
CDR3 protein: CASREPVAKNIQYF
J gene: TRBJ2-4
clone size: -
V gene: TRBV6-5
D gene: -

CDR3 DNA: TGTGCCAGCAGCTTAGCGTTCCCGTCCTACGAGCAGTACTTC
CDR3 protein: CASSLAFPSYEQYF
J gene: TRBJ2-7
clone size: -
V gene: TRBV7-2
D gene: -

CDR3 DNA: TGTGCCAGCAGCTTTTACAGTACCAGCACAGATACGCAGTATTTT
CDR3 protein: CASSFYSTSTDTQYF
J gene: TRBJ2-3
clone size: -
V gene: TRBV11-2
D gene: -

CDR3 DNA: TGCGCCAGCAGCTTGGGTGGGACAGTTGATTCACCCCTCCACTTT
CDR3 protein: CASSLGGTVDSPLHF
J gene: TRBJ1-6
clone size: -
V gene: TRBV5-1
D gene: TRBD1

CDR3 DNA: TGTGCCAGCAGCCCTAGCGGCAGGCGAAGCACTGAAGCTTTCTTT
CDR3 protein: CASSPSGRRSTEAFF
J gene: TRBJ1-1
clone size: once
V gene: TRBV7-9
D gene: -

CDR3 DNA: TGTGCCAGCAGAAGGTCTAGCGGAGGGACCGGGGAGCTGTTTTTT
CDR3 protein: CASRRSSGGTGELFF
J gene: TRBJ2-2
clone size: -
V gene: TRBV13
D gene: TRBD2

CDR3 DNA: TGTGCCAGCAGCCCCCGTTCGGGACAGGGCTATGATGAGCAGTTCTTC
CDR3 protein: CASSPRSGQGYDEQFF
J gene: TRBJ2-1
clone size: -
V gene: TRBV9
D gene: TRBD1

CDR3 DNA: TGTGCCACCAGTGGGCCAGGGGGAACCGGGGAGCTGTTTTTT
CDR3 protein: CATSGPGGTGELFF
J gene: TRBJ2-2
clone size: -
V gene: TRBV24-1
D gene: TRBD1

CDR3 DNA: TGCGCCAGCAGTGAGTCCGGGACAGGCGAAAAACTGTTTTTT
CDR3 protein: CASSESGTGEKLFF
J gene: TRBJ1-4
clone size: -
V gene: TRBV10-1
D gene: TRBD1

CDR3 DNA: TGTGCCAGCAAGGGGGCCTTCCACCTACATCAGCCCCAGCATTTT
CDR3 protein: CASKGAFHLHQPQHF
J gene: TRBJ1-5
clone size: -
V gene: TRBV19
D gene: TRBD1

CDR3 DNA: TGTGCCAGCAGTCCGTTCGGGGGAGACGAGCAGTACTTC
CDR3 protein: CASSPFGGDEQYF
J gene: TRBJ2-7
clone size: -
V gene: TRBV28
D gene: -

CDR3 DNA: TGCGCCAGCAGCGGCCGGACAGGAAGGACGGGTGGCTACACCTTC
CDR3 protein: CASSGRTGRTGGYTF
J gene: TRBJ1-2
clone size: -
V gene: TRBV5-1
D gene: TRBD1

CDR3 DNA: TGTGCCACCAGCGCGGGGCTCGGCAATCAGCCCCAGCATTTT
CDR3 protein: CATSAGLGNQPQHF
J gene: TRBJ1-5
clone size: -
V gene: TRBV15
D gene: -

CDR3 DNA: TGTGCCAGCAGTATTAGCGGGAGTCGCACAGATACGCAGTATTTT
CDR3 protein: CASSISGSRTDTQYF
J gene: TRBJ2-3
clone size: -
V gene: TRBV27
D gene: TRBD2

CDR3 DNA: TGCGCCAGCAGCCAAGATATAGCGGGAGGTTTCACCTTCAGCTACAATGAGCAGTTCTTC
CDR3 protein: CASSQDIAGGFTFSYNEQFF
J gene: TRBJ2-1
clone size: -
V gene: TRBV4-1
D gene: TRBD2

CDR3 DNA: TGTGCCTGGGCTCAGGAGGATGAAAAACTGTTTTTT
CDR3 protein: CAWAQEDEKLFF
J gene: TRBJ1-4
clone size: -
V gene: TRBV30
D gene: -

CDR3 DNA: TGTGCCAGTAGGCCTACAGGGGGAGGGACTGAAGCTTTCTTT
CDR3 protein: CASRPTGGGTEAFF
J gene: TRBJ1-1
clone size: -
V gene: TRBV19
D gene: TRBD1

CDR3 DNA: TGTGCCAGCAGTCCAGGGATGAACACTGAAGCTTTCTTT
CDR3 protein: CASSPGMNTEAFF
J gene: TRBJ1-1
clone size: -
V gene: TRBV2
D gene: -

CDR3 DNA: TGTGCCAGCAGCCAACTCCCATCAAGGACAGGGGGCACAGATACGCAGTATTTT
CDR3 protein: CASSQLPSRTGGTDTQYF
J gene: TRBJ2-3
clone size: -
V gene: TRBV3-1/TRBV3-2
D gene: TRBD1

CDR3 DNA: TGCAGTGCTAGTATTCCGCTACCTAACTATGGCTACACCTTC
CDR3 protein: CSASIPLPNYGYTF
J gene: TRBJ1-2
clone size: -
V gene: TRBV20-1
D gene: -

CDR3 DNA: TGCGCCAGCAGCTTCGGGGGAACTGAAGCTTTCTTT
CDR3 protein: CASSFGGTEAFF
J gene: TRBJ1-1
clone size: -
V gene: TRBV5-1
D gene: -

CDR3 DNA: TGTGCCACCAGTGATTTAGGGGCCCCTTACAATGAGCAGTTCTTC
CDR3 protein: CATSDLGAPYNEQFF
J gene: TRBJ2-1
clone size: once
V gene: TRBV24-1
D gene: -

CDR3 DNA: TGTGCCAGCAGTCCCCGGACTGTGCCGGGCAATCAGCCCCAGCATTTT
CDR3 protein: CASSPRTVPGNQPQHF
J gene: TRBJ1-5
clone size: -
V gene: TRBV27
D gene: -

CDR3 DNA: TGTGCCAGCAGCTTAGAAGGGACAGGGAATTCACCCCTCCACTTT
CDR3 protein: CASSLEGTGNSPLHF
J gene: TRBJ1-6
clone size: -
V gene: TRBV7-2
D gene: TRBD1

CDR3 DNA: TGTGCCAGCAGTCGGGGGACGGGGGGAATTACCGCCAACGTCCTGACTTTC
CDR3 protein: CASSRGTGGITANVLTF
J gene: TRBJ2-6
clone size: once
V gene: TRBV2
D gene: TRBD2

CDR3 DNA: TGTGCCAGCAGCTTGGCCGGGCGGGAGGGCCAGGCAGATACGCAGTATTTT
CDR3 protein: CASSLAGREGQADTQYF
J gene: TRBJ2-3
clone size: -
V gene: TRBV5-4
D gene: TRBD2

CDR3 DNA: TGTGCCAGCAGCTTGGTAGCCCGAAGCTACAATGAGCAGTTCTTC
CDR3 protein: CASSLVARSYNEQFF
J gene: TRBJ2-1
clone size: -
V gene: TRBV5-5
D gene: -

CDR3 DNA: TGTGCCAGCAGTTTAGGAGCCCTGAATCAGCCCCAGCATTTT
CDR3 protein: CASSLGALNQPQHF
J gene: TRBJ1-5
clone size: -
V gene: TRBV28
D gene: -